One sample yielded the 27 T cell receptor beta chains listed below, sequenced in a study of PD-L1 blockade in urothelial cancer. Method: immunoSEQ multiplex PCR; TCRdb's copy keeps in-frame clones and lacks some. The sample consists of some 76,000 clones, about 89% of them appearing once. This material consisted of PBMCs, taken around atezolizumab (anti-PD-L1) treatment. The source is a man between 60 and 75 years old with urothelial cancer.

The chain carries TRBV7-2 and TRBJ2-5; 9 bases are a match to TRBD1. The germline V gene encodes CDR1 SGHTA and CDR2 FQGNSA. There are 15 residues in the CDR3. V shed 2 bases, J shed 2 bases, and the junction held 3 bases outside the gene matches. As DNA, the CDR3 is TGTGCCAGCAGCTTATGGGACAGGGTACAAGAGACCCAGTACTTC. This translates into CASSLWDRVQETQYF. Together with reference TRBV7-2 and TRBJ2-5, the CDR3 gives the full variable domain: GAGVSQSPSNKVTEKGKDVELRCDPISGHTALYWYRQSLGQGLEFLIYFQGNSAPDKSGLPSDRFSAERTGGSVSTLTIQRTQQEDSAVYLCASSLWDRVQETQYFGPGTRLLVL.

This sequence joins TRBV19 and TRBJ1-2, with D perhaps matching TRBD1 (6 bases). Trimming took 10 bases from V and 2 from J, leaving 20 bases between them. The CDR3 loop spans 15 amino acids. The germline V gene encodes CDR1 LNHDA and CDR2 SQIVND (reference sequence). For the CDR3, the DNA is TGTGCCACGCGAGCCTACAGGGAACTCAACTATGGCTACACCTTC. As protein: CATRAYRELNYGYTF.

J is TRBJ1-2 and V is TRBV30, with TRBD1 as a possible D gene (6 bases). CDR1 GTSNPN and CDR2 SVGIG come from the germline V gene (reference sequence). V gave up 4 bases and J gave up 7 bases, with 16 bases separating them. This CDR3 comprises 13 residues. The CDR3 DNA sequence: TGTGCCTGGATCAAGGACAGTTGGGGTGGCTACACCTTC. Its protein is CAWIKDSWGGYTF.

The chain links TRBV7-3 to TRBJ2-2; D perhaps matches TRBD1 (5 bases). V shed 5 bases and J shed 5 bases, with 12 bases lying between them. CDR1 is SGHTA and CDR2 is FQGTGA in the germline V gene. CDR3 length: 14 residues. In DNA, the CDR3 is TGTGCCAGCAGCCCGGGCAGGGTTACCGGGGAGCTGTTTTTT. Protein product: CASSPGRVTGELFF.

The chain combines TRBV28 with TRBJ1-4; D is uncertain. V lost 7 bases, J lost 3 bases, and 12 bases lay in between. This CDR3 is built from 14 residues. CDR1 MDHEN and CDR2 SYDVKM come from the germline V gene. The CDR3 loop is CASTAGGANEKLFF. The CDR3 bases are TGTGCCAGCACCGCGGGTGGGGCTAATGAAAAACTGTTTTTT.

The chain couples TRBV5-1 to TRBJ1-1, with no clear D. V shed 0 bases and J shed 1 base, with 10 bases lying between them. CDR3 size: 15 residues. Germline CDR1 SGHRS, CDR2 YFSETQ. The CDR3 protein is CASSLGGLANTEAFF. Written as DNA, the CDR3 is TGCGCCAGCAGCTTGGGCGGGTTGGCGAACACTGAAGCTTTCTTT.

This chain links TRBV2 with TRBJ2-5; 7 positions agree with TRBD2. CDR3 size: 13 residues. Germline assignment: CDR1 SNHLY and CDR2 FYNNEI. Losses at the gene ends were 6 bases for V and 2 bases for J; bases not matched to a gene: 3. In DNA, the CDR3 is TGTGCCAGCAGAGAGCGGGGACAAGAGACCCAGTACTTC. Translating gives CASRERGQETQYF.

DNA of the CDR3: TGCAGCGTTCTGATCGGGAGTTCCTACAATGAGCAGTTCTTC. Residues: CSVLIGSSYNEQFF. The rearrangement uses TRBV29-1 and TRBJ2-1, with a tentative D call TRBD2 (6 bases). CDR1 and CDR2 from the germline V gene are SQVTM and ANQGSEA. The CDR3 spans 14 residues. The V end lost 5 bases, the J end lost 1 base, and 12 bases lay between the germline ends.

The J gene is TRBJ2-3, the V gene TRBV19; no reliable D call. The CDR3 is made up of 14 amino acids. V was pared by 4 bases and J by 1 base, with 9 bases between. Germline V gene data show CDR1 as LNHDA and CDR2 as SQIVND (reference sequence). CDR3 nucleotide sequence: TGTGCCAGTAGTAAAGTCGAGGGCACAGATACGCAGTATTTT. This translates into CASSKVEGTDTQYF.

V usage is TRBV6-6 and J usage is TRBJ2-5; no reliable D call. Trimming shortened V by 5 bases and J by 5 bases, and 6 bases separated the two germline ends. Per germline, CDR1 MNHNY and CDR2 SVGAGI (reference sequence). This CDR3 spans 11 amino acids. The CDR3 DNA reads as TGTGCCAGCAGTCCCCGGGAGACCCAGTACTTC. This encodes CASSPRETQYF.

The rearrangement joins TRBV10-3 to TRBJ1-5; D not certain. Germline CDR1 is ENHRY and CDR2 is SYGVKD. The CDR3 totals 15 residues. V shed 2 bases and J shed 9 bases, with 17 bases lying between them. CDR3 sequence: CAISEGDRGRRPQHF. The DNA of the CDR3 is TGTGCCATCAGTGAGGGCGACCGCGGGCGTCGGCCCCAGCATTTT.

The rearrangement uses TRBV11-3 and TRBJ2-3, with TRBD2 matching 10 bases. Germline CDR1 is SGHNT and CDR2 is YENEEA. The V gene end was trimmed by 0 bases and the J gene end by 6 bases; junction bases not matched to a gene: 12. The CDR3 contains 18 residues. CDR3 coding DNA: TGTGCCAGCAGCTTAGATTCGGCTAGCGGGAGTCGAACGGATACGCAGTATTTT. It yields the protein CASSLDSASGSRTDTQYF. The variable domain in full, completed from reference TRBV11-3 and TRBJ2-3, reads EAGVVQSPRYKIIEKKQPVAFWCNPISGHNTLYWYLQNLGQGPELLIRYENEEAVDDSQLPKDRFSAERLKGVDSTLKIQPAELGDSAVYLCASSLDSASGSRTDTQYFGPGTRLTVL.

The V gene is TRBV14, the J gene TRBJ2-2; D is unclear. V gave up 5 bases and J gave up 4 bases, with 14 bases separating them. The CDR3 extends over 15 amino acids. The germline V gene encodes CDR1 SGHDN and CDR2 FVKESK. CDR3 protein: CASSFQPPGTGELFF. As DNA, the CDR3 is TGTGCCAGCAGCTTCCAACCCCCGGGCACCGGGGAGCTGTTTTTT.

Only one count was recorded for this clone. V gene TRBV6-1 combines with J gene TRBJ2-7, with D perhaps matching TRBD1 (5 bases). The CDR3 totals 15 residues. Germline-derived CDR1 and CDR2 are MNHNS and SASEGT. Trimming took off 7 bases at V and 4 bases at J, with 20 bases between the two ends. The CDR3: CASTPAMTAPYEQYF. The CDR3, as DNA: TGTGCCAGCACCCCGGCCATGACAGCACCGTACGAGCAGTACTTC.

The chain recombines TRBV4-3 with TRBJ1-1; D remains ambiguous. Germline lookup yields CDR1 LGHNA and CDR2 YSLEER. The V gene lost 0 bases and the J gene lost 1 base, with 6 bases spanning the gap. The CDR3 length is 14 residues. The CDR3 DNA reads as TGCGCCAGCAGCCAAGATCGGGGGAACACTGAAGCTTTCTTT. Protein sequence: CASSQDRGNTEAFF.

CDR3 coding DNA: TGTGCTAGTGGCCCGGGGGGATACGGAGTGACCCAGTACTTC. This sequence encodes CASGPGGYGVTQYF. The V call is TRBV12-5, the J call TRBJ2-5, with TRBD2 identical over 7 bases. This CDR3 has 14 amino acids. V lost 6 bases, J lost 7 bases, and 11 bases stayed unmatched. Germline assignment: CDR1 LGHNT and CDR2 FRNRAP.

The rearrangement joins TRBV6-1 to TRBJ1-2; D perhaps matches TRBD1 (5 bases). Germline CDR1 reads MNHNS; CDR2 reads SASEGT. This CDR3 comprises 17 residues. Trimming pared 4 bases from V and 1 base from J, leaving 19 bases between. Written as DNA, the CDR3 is TGTGCCAGCAGTGGAGTTATAAACAGGAGAGTTAACTATGGCTACACCTTC. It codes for CASSGVINRRVNYGYTF.

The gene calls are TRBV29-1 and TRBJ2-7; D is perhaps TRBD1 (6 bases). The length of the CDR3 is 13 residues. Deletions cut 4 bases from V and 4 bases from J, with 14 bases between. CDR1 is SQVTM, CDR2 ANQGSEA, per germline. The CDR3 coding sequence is TGCAGCGTTGCCCCCAGGGGCGCGTACGAGCAGTACTTC. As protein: CSVAPRGAYEQYF.

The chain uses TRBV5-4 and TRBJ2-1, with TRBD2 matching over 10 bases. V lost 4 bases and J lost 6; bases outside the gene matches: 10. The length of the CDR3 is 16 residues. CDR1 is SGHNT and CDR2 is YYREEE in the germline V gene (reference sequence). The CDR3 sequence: CASSPGGSGRLNEQFF. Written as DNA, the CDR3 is TGTGCCAGCAGCCCGGGGGGTAGCGGGAGGCTCAATGAGCAGTTCTTC. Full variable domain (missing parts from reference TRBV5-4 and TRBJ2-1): ETGVTQSPTHLIKTRGQQVTLRCSSQSGHNTVSWYQQALGQGPQFIFQYYREEENGRGNFPPRFSGLQFPNYSSELNVNALELDDSALYLCASSPGGSGRLNEQFFGPGTRLTVL.

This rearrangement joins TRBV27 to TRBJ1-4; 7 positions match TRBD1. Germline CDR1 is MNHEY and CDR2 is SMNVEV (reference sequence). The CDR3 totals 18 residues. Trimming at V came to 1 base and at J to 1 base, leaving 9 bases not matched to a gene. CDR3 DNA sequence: TGTGCCAGCAGTTTATTTTCCCCCAGACAGGGAACTAATGAAAAACTGTTTTTT. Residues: CASSLFSPRQGTNEKLFF.

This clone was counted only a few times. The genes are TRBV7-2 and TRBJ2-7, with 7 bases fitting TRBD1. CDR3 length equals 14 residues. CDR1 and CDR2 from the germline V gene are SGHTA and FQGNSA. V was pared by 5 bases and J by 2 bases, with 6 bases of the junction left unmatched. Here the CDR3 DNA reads TGTGCCAGCAGCCCTAGGGGGCCTACCTACGAGCAGTACTTC. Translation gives CASSPRGPTYEQYF.

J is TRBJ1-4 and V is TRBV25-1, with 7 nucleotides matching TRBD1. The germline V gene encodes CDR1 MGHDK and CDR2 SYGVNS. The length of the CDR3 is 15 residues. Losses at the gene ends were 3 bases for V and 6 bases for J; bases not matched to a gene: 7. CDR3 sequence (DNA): TGTGCCAGCAGTGACGCACAGGGGTCGTATGAAAAACTGTTTTTT. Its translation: CASSDAQGSYEKLFF.

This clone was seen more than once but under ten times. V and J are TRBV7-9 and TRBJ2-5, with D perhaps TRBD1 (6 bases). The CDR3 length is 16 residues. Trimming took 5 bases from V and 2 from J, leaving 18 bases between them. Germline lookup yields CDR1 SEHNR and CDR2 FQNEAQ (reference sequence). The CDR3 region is CASSPPDSGYQETQYF. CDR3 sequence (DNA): TGTGCCAGCAGCCCGCCGGACAGCGGATATCAAGAGACCCAGTACTTC. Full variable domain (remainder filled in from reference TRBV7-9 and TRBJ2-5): DTGVSQNPRHKITKRGQNVTFRCDPISEHNRLYWYRQTLGQGPEFLTYFQNEAQLEKSRLLSDRFSAERPKGSFSTLEIQRTEQGDSAMYLCASSPPDSGYQETQYFGPGTRLLVL.

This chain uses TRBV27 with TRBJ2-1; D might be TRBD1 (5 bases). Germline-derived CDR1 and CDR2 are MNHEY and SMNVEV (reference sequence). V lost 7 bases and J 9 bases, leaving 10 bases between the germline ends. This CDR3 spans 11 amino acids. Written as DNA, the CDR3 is TGTGCCAGCATCCTTCAGGGTGAGCAGTTCTTC. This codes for CASILQGEQFF.

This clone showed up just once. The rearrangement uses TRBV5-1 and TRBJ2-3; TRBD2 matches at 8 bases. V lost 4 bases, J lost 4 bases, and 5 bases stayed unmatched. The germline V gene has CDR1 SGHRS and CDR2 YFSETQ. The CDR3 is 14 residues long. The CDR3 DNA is TGCGCCAGCAGCCGAGCGGGGGACGCAGATACGCAGTATTTT. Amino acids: CASSRAGDADTQYF.

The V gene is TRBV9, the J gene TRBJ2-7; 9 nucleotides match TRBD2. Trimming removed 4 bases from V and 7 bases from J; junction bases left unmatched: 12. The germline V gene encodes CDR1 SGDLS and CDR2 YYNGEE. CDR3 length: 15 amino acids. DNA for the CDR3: TGTGCCAGCAGCTCAGAGGGCGGGAGGGCCCAAGAGCAGTACTTC. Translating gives CASSSEGGRAQEQYF.

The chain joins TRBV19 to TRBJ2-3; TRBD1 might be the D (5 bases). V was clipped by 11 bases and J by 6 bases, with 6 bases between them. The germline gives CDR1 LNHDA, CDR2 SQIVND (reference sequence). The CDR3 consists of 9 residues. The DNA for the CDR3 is TGTGCCGGGGCCGATACGCAGTATTTT. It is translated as CAGADTQYF.